One and the same sample provided the 25 T cell receptor beta chains below, sequenced in a study of lymphopenia after photon versus proton radiotherapy. TCRdb's table, derived via immunoSEQ multiplex PCR, lists solely in-frame clones and lacks some. The sample lists approximately 30,000 clones, roughly 94% occurring once. This specimen consisted of peripheral blood, obtained from a patient treated with photon-based radiotherapy. These receptors all come from a woman between 50 and 59 years old with cholangiocarcinoma.

V and J are TRBV7-2 and TRBJ1-1; D is undetermined. CDR3 length equals 15 residues. Germline V gene data show CDR1 as SGHTA and CDR2 as FQGNSA. The V end was cut by 5 bases, the J end by 4 bases, with 17 bases between. The CDR3 DNA sequence: TGTGCCAGCAGCCCCCCCGGGCGTAGTATCACTGAAGCTTTCTTT. Translated: CASSPPGRSITEAFF.

The chain uses TRBV30 and TRBJ1-2, with D perhaps TRBD1 (6 bases). The V gene lost 0 bases and the J gene lost 7 bases, with 15 bases spanning the gap. The CDR3 consists of 14 residues. CDR1 GTSNPN and CDR2 SVGIG come from the germline V gene (reference sequence). The CDR3 loop is CAWSVNAGVGGYTF. CDR3 DNA sequence: TGTGCCTGGAGTGTAAATGCAGGGGTCGGTGGCTACACCTTC.

Remarks on this clone: The junction departs from the called germline gene at one end, perhaps through a read error. Here the CDR3 DNA reads TGTGCCAGCAGCTTATCGGGGCCCCCGAACGCTGAAGCTTTCTTT. Protein product: CASSLSGPPNAEAFF. This rearrangement joins TRBV7-6 to TRBJ1-1, with D perhaps matching TRBD1 (5 bases). Germline V CDR1 and CDR2: SGHVS, FNYEAQ. This CDR3 region has 15 residues.

V is TRBV7-2 and J is TRBJ1-2; 9 bases align to TRBD1. The CDR3 runs to 15 residues. Germline V gene sequence: CDR1 SGHTA, CDR2 FQGNSA. After removal of 5 bases from V and 4 bases from J, the junction contained 8 bases not matched to a gene. CDR3 sequence: CASSQTQTGGYGYTF. The CDR3 bases are TGTGCCAGCAGCCAAACCCAGACAGGGGGCTATGGCTACACCTTC.

This chain connects TRBV18 to TRBJ1-1, with D uncertain. Trimming removed 3 bases at V and 3 bases at J, with 8 bases between. This CDR3 is 13 amino acids long. The germline V gene encodes CDR1 KGHSH and CDR2 LQKENI. The CDR3 DNA sequence: TGTGCCAGCTCACCCTCTGCGGACACTGAAGCTTTCTTT. It encodes CASSPSADTEAFF.

This clone was seen once. This chain connects TRBV4-1 to TRBJ1-1; no clear D gene. The CDR3 sequence is 15 residues long. Between the trimmed V and J ends, which lost 4 bases and 8 bases, there was a span of 20 bases. Germline assignment: CDR1 MGHRA and CDR2 YSYEKL. The DNA of the CDR3 is TGCGCCAGCAGCCGCTCTAGGCCGACGGGCCTAGAAGCTTTCTTT. Translation: CASSRSRPTGLEAFF.

The V gene is TRBV19, the J gene TRBJ1-1, with 10 nucleotides matching TRBD1. Germline CDR1 reads LNHDA; CDR2 reads SQIVND (reference sequence). The J segment lost 2 bases and the V segment lost 7 bases, leaving 13 bases of the junction unmatched. This CDR3 has 17 residues. CDR3 nucleotides: TGTGCCAGTATAGGATCCGGGACAGGGGCGCCAAACACTGAAGCTTTCTTT. It is translated as CASIGSGTGAPNTEAFF.

The rearrangement uses TRBV15 and TRBJ2-2; D is unresolved. Germline-derived CDR1 and CDR2 are LNHNV and YYDKDF (reference sequence). Trimming cost V 3 bases and J 6 bases, with 2 bases left between them. This CDR3 comprises 11 residues. The CDR3 DNA is TGTGCCACCAGCAGTGCCGGGGAGCTGTTTTTT. Translation: CATSSAGELFF.

The CDR3 sequence is CASSEMGRFGEQYF. The CDR3 DNA sequence: TGTGCCAGCAGTGAAATGGGTAGGTTCGGCGAGCAGTACTTC. This chain uses TRBV2 with TRBJ2-7; D unresolved. The CDR3 length is 14 residues. Trimming took 2 bases from V and 6 from J, leaving 14 bases between them. Germline V gene sequence: CDR1 SNHLY, CDR2 FYNNEI.

The V call is TRBV30, the J call TRBJ1-3; D is possibly TRBD1 (6 bases). CDR1 GTSNPN and CDR2 SVGIG come from the germline V gene (reference sequence). V was shortened by 1 base and J by 2 bases, with 15 bases between the two germline ends. This CDR3 has 16 residues. The DNA of the CDR3 is TGTGCCTGGAGTGAGGCAGGGGTTGCGGCTGGAAACACCATATATTTT. This encodes CAWSEAGVAAGNTIYF.

This chain links TRBV7-9 with TRBJ2-7; 8 positions agree with TRBD1. CDR1 is SEHNR and CDR2 is FQNEAQ in the germline V gene (reference sequence). V lost 5 bases and J lost 5; bases outside the gene matches: 8. This CDR3 region has 14 residues. CDR3 in DNA: TGTGCCAGCAGCAATACAGGGGGTAGTAACGAGCAGTACTTC. Translated: CASSNTGGSNEQYF.

CDR3 protein: CASSLGRLGLAPQETQYF. The CDR3 coding sequence is TGCGCCAGCAGCCTCGGACGACTCGGACTAGCGCCACAAGAGACCCAGTACTTC. The J gene is TRBJ2-5, the V gene TRBV4-1; 9 bases are a match to TRBD2. Germline trimming cut 4 bases from V and 2 bases from J; bases unmatched to any gene: 14. This CDR3 is built from 18 residues. CDR1 and CDR2 from the germline V gene are MGHRA and YSYEKL.

J is TRBJ2-1 and V is TRBV7-2; D unclear. V dropped 1 base and J dropped 2 bases, with 9 bases sitting between them. The CDR3 contains 15 residues. The germline CDR1 and CDR2 sequences are SGHTA and FQGNSA. The CDR3 reads CASSLGTAPYNEQFF. The CDR3 region has the DNA TGTGCCAGCAGCTTAGGGACGGCGCCCTACAATGAGCAGTTCTTC.

The chain uses TRBV6-5 and TRBJ1-4, with D tentatively TRBD1 (6 bases). CDR3 length: 15 amino acids. The germline CDR1 and CDR2 sequences are MNHEY and SVGAGI. The V and J ends lost 6 bases and 3 bases respectively, with 14 bases between them. The CDR3 DNA follows: TGTGCCAGCAGGCTAAGGGGGGAAGCTAATGAAAAACTGTTTTTT. Translating it yields CASRLRGEANEKLFF.

The chain is built from TRBV27 and TRBJ2-3; 7 nucleotides agree with TRBD2. The V gene end was trimmed by 4 bases and the J gene end by 1 base; junction bases not matched to a gene: 5. The CDR3 contains 15 residues. Looked up from germline, CDR1 is MNHEY and CDR2 is SMNVEV (reference sequence). The CDR3 loop is CASSYGLAGTDTQYF. The CDR3 DNA sequence: TGTGCCAGCAGTTACGGGCTAGCGGGCACAGATACGCAGTATTTT.

The chain employs TRBV27 and TRBJ1-1; D not resolved. Trimming removed 5 bases from V and 1 base from J, with 8 bases in between. Germline CDR1 and CDR2: MNHEY and SMNVEV (reference sequence). The CDR3 extends over 13 amino acids. CDR3 sequence (DNA): TGTGCCAGCAGTCCTCTCTCGAACACTGAAGCTTTCTTT. It codes for CASSPLSNTEAFF.

The rearrangement joins TRBV12-5 to TRBJ1-2; no firm D call. Germline values: CDR1 LGHNT, CDR2 FRNRAP. This CDR3 has 12 amino acids. Trimming left V 1 base short and J 4 bases short, with 4 bases between. This chain's CDR3 is CASGLEPYGYTF. The CDR3 coding sequence is TGTGCTAGTGGTTTGGAGCCCTATGGCTACACCTTC.

The chain carries TRBV4-3 and TRBJ2-3; D remains ambiguous. This CDR3 spans 12 amino acids. V lost 4 bases, J lost 0 bases, and 2 bases lay in between. Germline V CDR1 and CDR2: LGHNA, YSLEER. CDR3: CASSRSTDTQYF. DNA of the CDR3: TGCGCCAGCAGCCGAAGCACAGATACGCAGTATTTT.

V gene TRBV7-2 combines with J gene TRBJ2-1, with no clear D. CDR3 size: 14 residues. Trimming shortened V by 4 bases and J by 5 bases, and 12 bases separated the two germline ends. Germline CDR1 reads SGHTA; CDR2 reads FQGNSA. CDR3 loop: CASSSRGVHNEQFF. The CDR3 DNA is TGTGCCAGCAGCTCCCGCGGCGTTCACAATGAGCAGTTCTTC.

This chain uses TRBV9 with TRBJ1-1; D gene unclear. The CDR3 runs to 15 residues. V dropped 4 bases and J dropped 3 bases, with 16 bases sitting between them. Germline CDR1 SGDLS, CDR2 YYNGEE. In DNA form, the CDR3 reads TGTGCCAGCAGCCCCGGTCACAGCGGGGACACTGAAGCTTTCTTT. Protein sequence: CASSPGHSGDTEAFF.

The chain uses TRBV4-2 and TRBJ1-1; no clear D gene. The germline CDR1 and CDR2 sequences are LGHNA and YNFKEQ. The V end was cut by 1 base, the J end by 1 base, with 10 bases between. The CDR3 totals 15 residues. CDR3: CASSQAAGENTEAFF. CDR3 in DNA: TGTGCCAGCAGCCAAGCGGCCGGAGAGAACACTGAAGCTTTCTTT.

The DNA for the CDR3 is TGTGCCAGCAGCCAAGATCCCCAGGGTCACTACAATGAGCAGTTCTTC. This translates into CASSQDPQGHYNEQFF. The chain couples TRBV14 to TRBJ2-1; possibly TRBD1 for D (5 bases). The CDR3 covers 16 residues. Germline loops: CDR1 SGHDN, CDR2 FVKESK. Trimming shortened V by 0 bases and J by 3 bases, and 12 bases separated the two germline ends.

This clone was detected only once. The chain carries TRBV10-3 and TRBJ1-3; no reliable D call. Germline CDR1 and CDR2: ENHRY and SYGVKD. This CDR3 is 15 amino acids long. Trimming stripped 1 base from V and 0 bases from J, with 7 bases between. The CDR3 bases are TGTGCCATCAGTGAGTTACCACCCTCTGGAAACACCATATATTTT. As protein: CAISELPPSGNTIYF.

The V and J genes are TRBV29-1 and TRBJ2-1; no firm D call. The germline V gene has CDR1 SQVTM and CDR2 ANQGSEA. V lost 6 bases, J lost 8 bases, and 8 bases lay in between. The CDR3 runs to 10 residues. The CDR3 DNA reads TGCAGCGTCACTTACCATGAGCAGTTCTTC. Encoded protein: CSVTYHEQFF.

The chain links TRBV7-2 to TRBJ1-2; weak D call: TRBD1 (6 bases). CDR1 and CDR2 (germline): SGHTA, FQGNSA. V was cut by 4 bases and J by 3 bases, with 18 bases left in between. The CDR3 totals 16 residues. CDR3 residues: CASSSPQGRGDYGYTF. The CDR3 DNA reads TGTGCCAGCAGCTCACCACAGGGACGAGGTGACTATGGCTACACCTTC. Combining the CDR3 with reference TRBV7-2 and TRBJ1-2 gives the whole variable domain GAGVSQSPSNKVTEKGKDVELRCDPISGHTALYWYRQSLGQGLEFLIYFQGNSAPDKSGLPSDRFSAERTGGSVSTLTIQRTQQEDSAVYLCASSSPQGRGDYGYTFGSGTRLTVV.